The next 30 T cell receptor beta chains were all read from a single sample in a study of T cell repertoires in cytomegalovirus infection (dated by TCRdb to between 2017 and 2020). Instrument on record: Illumina HiSeq 1500. TCRdb reprocessing: public reads trimmed at Q25 with fastp, clones called with MiXCR, in-frame beta chains kept. Rows with one shared CDR3 protein collapse into an entry with the most common genes and DNA. The sample table holds under 300,000 distinct CDR3 sequences, of which about 17% were seen once. Jointly, the top ten make up around half of the sample. Material: CD8+ T cells from PBMCs. These receptors were obtained from a human donor in good health (CMV status not recorded). Some clones in this sample may be carry-over from other donors' samples.

As regards this clonotype: A single base separates this from a much larger clone, so it may be a read error. V usage is TRBV7-2 and J usage is TRBJ2-7; 7 nucleotides match TRBD2. The J call may be in error: the DNA end matches TRBJ2-1 better. The CDR3 spans 13 residues. Germline CDR1 is SGHTA and CDR2 is FQGNSA. Written as DNA, the CDR3 is TGTGCCAGCAGCACAAGCGGGGCCTACGAGCAGTTCTTC. Translated, it gives CASSTSGAYEQFF.

The chain's CDR3 is CASSPVSGGPYNEQFF. The CDR3 DNA is TGTGCCAGCAGCCCAGTTAGCGGGGGCCCCTACAATGAGCAGTTCTTC. The chain links TRBV6-1 to TRBJ2-1, with TRBD2 matching over 9 bases. CDR1 and CDR2 (germline): MNHNS, SASEGT. The CDR3 length is 16 residues. Trimming removed 6 bases from V and 2 bases from J; junction bases left unmatched: 8.

This clonotype was detected many times. The chain employs TRBV27 and TRBJ1-1; 9 bases fit TRBD1. CDR1 is MNHEY, CDR2 SMNVEV, per germline (reference sequence). The V segment lost 2 bases and the J segment 0 bases; nucleotides outside the gene matches: 13. The CDR3 has 19 amino acids. The CDR3 protein is CASSLKGPGTGNMNTEAFF. Here the CDR3 DNA reads TGTGCCAGCAGTTTAAAGGGCCCCGGGACAGGGAACATGAACACTGAAGCTTTCTTT.

The table lists this clonotype with a few counts. The J gene is TRBJ2-1, the V gene TRBV6-5, with TRBD1 matching 8 bases. This CDR3 comprises 15 residues. J gave up 6 bases and V 0 bases, and 4 bases lay outside the gene matches. Germline V gene lookup returns CDR1 MNHEY and CDR2 SVGAGI. The CDR3 here is CASSYSWTGINEQFF. The CDR3 DNA reads as TGTGCCAGCAGTTACTCATGGACAGGGATCAATGAGCAGTTCTTC.

Remarks on this clonotype: Being one base from a much bigger clone, this may be a read error. The chain uses TRBV6-1 and TRBJ2-5; D is possibly TRBD1 or TRBD2 (6 bases each). CDR1 is MNHNS and CDR2 is SASEGT in the germline V gene. The CDR3 covers 15 residues. The DNA for the CDR3 is TGTGCCAGCAGTGAAGTCTCCGGAGGGGGAGAGATCCAGTACTTC. It translates to CASSEVSGGGEIQYF.

This clonotype was seen a few times. This sequence joins TRBV7-9 and TRBJ1-2; D possibly corresponds to TRBD1 (5 bases). Germline CDR1 SEHNR, CDR2 FQNEAQ (reference sequence). V was cut by 1 base and J by 7 bases, with 16 bases left in between. CDR3 size: 15 residues. As DNA, the CDR3 is TGTGCCAGCAGCTTAGGGAACGGAGCGAGGGGTGGCTACACCTTC. Protein product: CASSLGNGARGGYTF.

The V gene is TRBV7-9, the J gene TRBJ1-2, with D unresolved. The germline V gene has CDR1 SEHNR and CDR2 FQNEAQ (reference sequence). The CDR3 is made up of 14 amino acids. V was clipped by 0 bases and J by 0 bases, with 5 bases between them. This CDR3 reads CASSLAGSNYGYTF. In DNA, the CDR3 is TGTGCCAGCAGCTTAGCAGGATCTAACTATGGCTACACCTTC.

The sample holds a few counts of this clonotype. This rearrangement joins TRBV6-6 to TRBJ2-7; D not certain. Deletions cut 10 bases from V and 0 bases from J, with 16 bases between. The V gene's germline CDR1 is MNHNY and CDR2 SVGAGI (reference sequence). The CDR3 is 14 residues long. The CDR3 sequence: CATTNRDVSYEQYF. CDR3 in DNA: TGTGCCACTACAAACAGAGACGTCTCCTACGAGCAGTACTTC.

A few counts support this clonotype. This sequence joins TRBV19 and TRBJ1-1; D unclear. The CDR3 is 14 residues long. The V and J ends lost 8 bases and 1 base respectively, with 14 bases between them. Germline V lookup: CDR1 LNHDA, CDR2 SQIVND (reference sequence). CDR3 DNA: TGTGCCAGTTGGGGTTGGGCCGAGAACACTGAAGCTTTCTTT. It specifies CASWGWAENTEAFF. Drawing the rest from reference TRBV19 and TRBJ1-1, the complete variable domain is DGGITQSPKYLFRKEGQNVTLSCEQNLNHDAMYWYRQDPGQGLRLIYYSQIVNDFQKGDIAEGYSVSREKKESFPLTVTSAQKNPTAFYLCASWGWAENTEAFFGQGTRLTVV.

In this sample, this clonotype turned up once. The rearrangement links TRBV29-1 to TRBJ1-2; D is possibly TRBD1 (5 bases). Germline CDR1 reads SQVTM; CDR2 reads ANQGSEA. V gave up 7 bases and J gave up 0 bases, with 21 bases separating them. The CDR3 has 16 residues. For the CDR3, the DNA is TGCAGCGCCACCGGGGACGGAGGTCCTCCTAACTATGGCTACACCTTC. Protein product: CSATGDGGPPNYGYTF.

This clonotype has only a few counts. This chain uses TRBV19 with TRBJ2-3; 13 bases agree with TRBD2. Germline loops: CDR1 LNHDA, CDR2 SQIVND (reference sequence). The V and J ends lost 4 bases and 6 bases, in that order; junction bases with no gene match: 4. CDR3 size: 15 residues. CDR3 DNA sequence: TGTGCCAGTAGTAGGACTAGCGGGGGATTGGATACGCAGTATTTT. Amino acid sequence: CASSRTSGGLDTQYF.

This clonotype occurred many times. The chain couples TRBV19 to TRBJ1-5, with 12 bases aligning to TRBD1. V gave up 5 bases and J gave up 3 bases; unmatched junction bases: 14. Germline loops: CDR1 LNHDA, CDR2 SQIVND (reference sequence). CDR3 size: 19 residues. Written as DNA, the CDR3 is TGTGCCAGTAGTTTTAACGCGGGACAGGGGGCATGGAACAATCAGCCCCAGCATTTT. Translating it yields CASSFNAGQGAWNNQPQHF.

This clonotype was counted between two and nine times. The chain uses TRBV12-5 and TRBJ1-2; TRBD1 aligns across 8 bases. The V segment lost 6 bases and the J segment 0 bases; nucleotides outside the gene matches: 3. Germline loops: CDR1 LGHNT, CDR2 FRNRAP. The CDR3 spans 14 residues. The CDR3 is CASGKQGANYGYTF. The CDR3 region has the DNA TGTGCTAGTGGGAAACAGGGGGCTAACTATGGCTACACCTTC.

The genes are TRBV20-1 and TRBJ2-1, with 7 nucleotides matching TRBD1. CDR3 length: 16 residues. The V gene end was trimmed by 5 bases and the J gene end by 1 base; junction bases not matched to a gene: 11. Germline CDR1 and CDR2: DFQATT and SNEGSKA (reference sequence). Here the CDR3 reads CSARTPPGQSYNEQFF. For the CDR3, the DNA is TGCAGTGCTCGCACTCCGCCGGGACAGTCCTACAATGAGCAGTTCTTC.

This clonotype was counted many times. This chain joins TRBV28 and TRBJ1-6; unclear D gene. Trimming took off 3 bases at V and 9 bases at J, with 9 bases between the two ends. Germline lookup yields CDR1 MDHEN and CDR2 SYDVKM. CDR3 length: 13 residues. The CDR3 protein is CASSLRGSSPLHF. The CDR3 coding sequence is TGTGCCAGCAGTTTGAGAGGCAGTTCACCCCTCCACTTT.

This clonotype was detected many times. CDR3 bases: TGTGCCAGCAGCCGCCCGGCGCCGCAAGAGACCCAGTACTTC. Amino acids: CASSRPAPQETQYF. The rearrangement uses TRBV7-2 and TRBJ2-5, with no clear D. The germline gives CDR1 SGHTA, CDR2 FQGNSA. The V and J ends lost 5 bases and 2 bases respectively, with 12 bases between them. CDR3 size: 14 residues.

This rearrangement joins TRBV14 to TRBJ2-3; 9 bases agree with TRBD1. Per germline, CDR1 SGHDN and CDR2 FVKESK. J gave up 3 bases and V 1 base, and 5 bases lay outside the gene matches. The CDR3 sequence is 16 residues long. The CDR3 reads CASSQVWTGVTDTQYF. CDR3 nucleotides: TGTGCCAGCAGCCAAGTATGGACAGGGGTGACAGATACGCAGTATTTT.

Ten or more counts support this clonotype. The chain joins TRBV7-9 to TRBJ2-5; D is unresolved. Trimming pared 0 bases from V and 2 bases from J, leaving 4 bases between. Germline V gene lookup returns CDR1 SEHNR and CDR2 FQNEAQ (reference sequence). This CDR3 region has 13 residues. In DNA form, the CDR3 reads TGTGCCAGCAGCTTAGCCTCTCAAGAGACCCAGTACTTC. Protein product: CASSLASQETQYF.

This clonotype was counted at least ten times. The chain recombines TRBV6-1 with TRBJ2-7; D is unresolved. The germline gives CDR1 MNHNS, CDR2 SASEGT. CDR3 length: 13 residues. Trimming took 2 bases from V and 2 from J, leaving 7 bases between them. The CDR3 nucleotides are TGTGCCAGCAGTGAATTCCTAGCCTACGAGCAGTACTTC. Protein: CASSEFLAYEQYF.

This rearrangement joins TRBV5-5 to TRBJ1-5; 8 bases match TRBD1. CDR3 length equals 14 residues. Germline V gene data show CDR1 as SGHKS and CDR2 as YYEKEE (reference sequence). Losses at the gene ends were 0 bases for V and 6 bases for J; bases not matched to a gene: 2. CDR3 DNA sequence: TGTGCCAGCAGCTTGGAACAGGGGGGTCAGCCCCAGCATTTT. Encoded protein: CASSLEQGGQPQHF.

This clonotype was seen more than once but under ten times. The chain recombines TRBV20-1 with TRBJ1-1, with 7 positions matching TRBD1. Germline V CDR1 and CDR2: DFQATT, SNEGSKA (reference sequence). Trimming removed 6 bases from V and 5 bases from J; junction bases left unmatched: 12. The CDR3 contains 14 residues. The CDR3 protein is CSAWRRDSTTEAFF. The DNA of the CDR3 is TGCAGTGCCTGGAGGCGGGACAGCACGACTGAAGCTTTCTTT.

This clonotype came up many times. This rearrangement joins TRBV5-1 to TRBJ2-1; 13 bases agree with TRBD2. Per germline, CDR1 SGHRS and CDR2 YFSETQ. The CDR3 contains 16 residues. V trimming: 6 bases; J trimming: 4 bases; junction bases outside the gene matches: 7. Here the CDR3 reads CASTRTSGGPYNEQFF. The CDR3 DNA reads TGCGCCAGCACCCGGACTAGCGGGGGACCTTACAATGAGCAGTTCTTC. The whole variable domain, remainder taken from reference TRBV5-1 and TRBJ2-1, is KAGVTQTPRYLIKTRGQQVTLSCSPISGHRSVSWYQQTPGQGLQFLFEYFSETQRNKGNFPGRFSGRQFSNSRSEMNVSTLELGDSALYLCASTRTSGGPYNEQFFGPGTRLTVL.

This clonotype was recorded at least ten times. The chain is built from TRBV7-9 and TRBJ2-2, with TRBD1 identical over 7 bases. V trimming: 5 bases; J trimming: 1 base; junction bases outside the gene matches: 4. The CDR3 loop spans 15 amino acids. Germline V CDR1 and CDR2: SEHNR, FQNEAQ (reference sequence). The CDR3 bases are TGTGCCAGCAGCCCCCGGGACAGGAACACCGGGGAGCTGTTTTTT. Residues: CASSPRDRNTGELFF.

Ten or more counts support this clonotype. This rearrangement joins TRBV4-3 to TRBJ2-1; D tentatively reads TRBD1 or TRBD2 (6 bases each). V dropped 0 bases and J dropped 3 bases, with 12 bases sitting between them. The CDR3 is made up of 16 amino acids. Germline CDR1 LGHNA, CDR2 YSLEER. The CDR3 region has the DNA TGCGCCAGCAGCCAAGATTCGGGGGCCTACTACAATGAGCAGTTCTTC. Translated, it gives CASSQDSGAYYNEQFF.

This clonotype was counted at least ten times. The chain is built from TRBV4-1 and TRBJ1-6; D remains ambiguous. The germline V and J ends were trimmed by 0 bases and 6 bases, with 9 bases remaining between them. The CDR3 runs 15 residues. Germline V gene data show CDR1 as MGHRA and CDR2 as YSYEKL. The CDR3 DNA is TGCGCCAGCAGCCAAGAACCACGGTCTAATTCACCCCTCCACTTT. As protein: CASSQEPRSNSPLHF.

This clonotype was detected many times. The J gene is TRBJ2-3, the V gene TRBV12-3 or TRBV12-4; either TRBD1 or TRBD2 may fit D (5 bases each). The CDR3 totals 17 residues. The V end was cut by 4 bases, the J end by 2 bases, with 19 bases between. This chain's CDR3 is CASSSPWDGRHTDTQYF. In nucleotides, the CDR3 is TGTGCCAGCAGTTCACCTTGGGACGGCCGACACACAGATACGCAGTATTTT.

This clonotype was detected ten times or more. The rearrangement uses TRBV7-9 and TRBJ2-1, with 13 positions matching TRBD2. The CDR3 length is 16 residues. Germline V CDR1 and CDR2: SEHNR, FQNEAQ (reference sequence). The ends lost 5 bases at V and 5 bases at J; junction bases unmatched: 6. The chain's CDR3 is CASSPAGTSGDNEQFF. The CDR3 bases are TGTGCCAGCAGCCCGGCCGGGACTAGCGGGGACAATGAGCAGTTCTTC.

This clonotype was found once. The genes are TRBV29-1 and TRBJ1-1; 9 bases are shared with TRBD1. V was pared by 3 bases and J by 3 bases, with 2 bases of the junction left unmatched. This CDR3 has 13 residues. In germline, CDR1 is SQVTM, CDR2 ANQGSEA. The CDR3 coding sequence is TGCAGCGTTGATAGGACAGGGGACACTGAAGCTTTCTTT. Translation: CSVDRTGDTEAFF.

This clonotype was seen more than once but under ten times. The chain couples TRBV5-6 to TRBJ1-1; no clear D. Germline CDR1 is SGHDT and CDR2 is YYEEEE. The CDR3 is made up of 14 amino acids. V was trimmed by 0 bases and J by 2 bases, leaving 8 bases between them. In DNA form, the CDR3 reads TGTGCCAGCAGCTTGGGGGCGGACAACACTGAAGCTTTCTTT. Translated: CASSLGADNTEAFF. Full variable domain (missing parts from reference TRBV5-6 and TRBJ1-1): DAGVTQSPTHLIKTRGQQVTLRCSPKSGHDTVSWYQQALGQGPQFIFQYYEEEERQRGNFPDRFSGHQFPNYSSELNVNALLLGDSALYLCASSLGADNTEAFFGQGTRLTVV.

This clonotype was seen a few times. The V call is TRBV20-1, the J call TRBJ1-1, with D hard to call. The CDR3 is made up of 16 amino acids. V gave up 2 bases and J gave up 0 bases, with 16 bases separating them. Germline V gene sequence: CDR1 DFQATT, CDR2 SNEGSKA (reference sequence). Here the CDR3 reads CSARTRSQPMNTEAFF. The CDR3 nucleotides are TGCAGTGCTAGAACCCGAAGCCAACCCATGAACACTGAAGCTTTCTTT.